One and the same sample provided the 27 T cell receptor beta chains below, sequenced in a study of early T cells in non-severe SARS-CoV-2 infection. TCRdb independently ran MiXCR on the 5' RACE reads; one entry per CDR3 protein. The table shows roughly 100,000 distinct CDR3 sequences, with around 13% occurring only once. What was sequenced was whole blood. These receptors were taken from an adult who was a healthcare worker with PCR-confirmed SARS-CoV-2 infection or an uninfected control (not recorded which).

This clonotype was observed at least ten times. This chain links TRBV12-3 or TRBV12-4 with TRBJ2-1; D might be TRBD1 (6 bases). The ends were cut back, 6 bases at V and 2 bases at J, with 8 bases in the middle. This CDR3 comprises 13 residues. This CDR3 reads CASRDSAYNEQFF. For the CDR3, the DNA is TGTGCCAGCAGGGACAGCGCCTACAATGAGCAGTTCTTC.

The rearrangement links TRBV2 to TRBJ2-6, with D perhaps matching TRBD1 (6 bases). The CDR3 extends over 16 amino acids. Germline V CDR1 and CDR2: SNHLY, FYNNEI. Trimming removed 2 bases at V and 1 base at J, with 9 bases between. The CDR3 loop reads CASSEPGTSGANVLTF. The CDR3 DNA reads as TGTGCCAGCAGTGAACCCGGGACATCTGGGGCCAACGTCCTGACTTTC.

This clonotype occurred many times. This chain links TRBV12-3 or TRBV12-4 with TRBJ2-1; D is uncertain. V shed 3 bases and J shed 9 bases, with 9 bases lying between them. CDR3 length: 12 amino acids. The chain's CDR3 is CASSFLVSEQFF. CDR3 DNA: TGTGCCAGCAGTTTCTTAGTCTCTGAGCAGTTCTTC.

The chain uses TRBV4-1 and TRBJ1-4, with unresolved D. Trimming stripped 9 bases from V and 0 bases from J, with 5 bases between. The CDR3 totals 12 residues. Germline V gives CDR1 MGHRA, CDR2 YSYEKL. The CDR3: CASQTTNEKLFF. Here the CDR3 DNA reads TGCGCCAGTCAGACAACTAATGAAAAACTGTTTTTT.

This clonotype was picked up a small number of times. V and J are TRBV6-2 or TRBV6-3 and TRBJ1-2, with 10 bases aligning to TRBD1. With V trimmed by 5 bases and J by 5 bases, 8 bases remained unmatched. Looked up from germline, CDR1 is MNHEY and CDR2 is SVGEGT. This CDR3 comprises 15 residues. This chain's CDR3 is CASSDRDRGNYGYTF. The CDR3 DNA reads as TGTGCCAGCAGTGACCGGGACAGGGGCAATTATGGCTACACCTTC.

This clonotype occurred many times. The chain uses TRBV6-5 and TRBJ2-3, with 9 bases lining up with TRBD2. Trimming removed 10 bases from V and 6 bases from J; junction bases left unmatched: 20. The germline V gene encodes CDR1 MNHEY and CDR2 SVGAGI. The CDR3 totals 17 residues. The CDR3, as DNA: TGTGCCACGAAACGTACCGGGACTAGCTGGGATGTGGATACGCAGTATTTT. Amino acids: CATKRTGTSWDVDTQYF.

This clonotype has more than one count but fewer than ten. The chain employs TRBV14 and TRBJ1-5, with D hard to call. The V end was cut by 1 base, the J end by 6 bases, with 7 bases between. The CDR3 runs 13 residues. Germline V gives CDR1 SGHDN, CDR2 FVKESK. CDR3 in amino acids: CASSQGAGQPQHF. The CDR3 DNA reads TGTGCCAGCAGCCAAGGGGCTGGTCAGCCCCAGCATTTT.

The V call is TRBV5-6, the J call TRBJ1-4; D possibly corresponds to TRBD1 (5 bases). Trimming cost V 2 bases and J 5 bases, with 22 bases left between them. The CDR3 totals 18 residues. Germline lookup yields CDR1 SGHDT and CDR2 YYEEEE. The CDR3 region is CASSLYLPGRYQNEKLFF. In DNA, the CDR3 is TGTGCCAGCAGCTTATATTTGCCGGGACGATACCAAAATGAAAAACTGTTTTTT.

The rearrangement joins TRBV20-1 to TRBJ2-3; D remains unclear. CDR1 and CDR2 from the germline V gene are DFQATT and SNEGSKA (reference sequence). This CDR3 comprises 13 residues. Trimming shortened V by 4 bases and J by 4 bases, and 12 bases separated the two germline ends. In DNA, the CDR3 is TGCAGTGCTACGTTCACTAACCCAGATACGCAGTATTTT. Amino acids: CSATFTNPDTQYF.

This clonotype was found a few times. The V call is TRBV9, the J call TRBJ2-7; D is undetermined. The CDR3 runs 14 residues. Trimming removed 0 bases from V and 0 bases from J, with 7 bases in between. CDR1 is SGDLS and CDR2 is YYNGEE in the germline V gene. The CDR3 DNA follows: TGTGCCAGCAGCGTAGGTGCAAACTCCTACGAGCAGTACTTC. Its protein product is CASSVGANSYEQYF.

This clonotype has a handful of counts. The chain has TRBV20-1 and TRBJ2-1; 8 bases agree with TRBD2. The germline V gene encodes CDR1 DFQATT and CDR2 SNEGSKA (reference sequence). Unmatched junction bases numbered 3, after V lost 3 bases and J lost 2 bases. The CDR3 sequence is 14 residues long. CDR3 DNA sequence: TGCAGTGCTAGCTGGCGGGAGGCCTACAATGAGCAGTTCTTC. Translation gives CSASWREAYNEQFF.

This clonotype was detected a few times. The CDR3 is CASSLPGQGAYEQYF. The CDR3 DNA reads as TGTGCCAGCAGTTTGCCCGGACAGGGGGCCTACGAGCAGTACTTC. The chain couples TRBV28 to TRBJ2-7; TRBD1 matches at 10 bases. Germline V lookup: CDR1 MDHEN, CDR2 SYDVKM. This CDR3 is built from 15 residues. Trimming cost V 3 bases and J 2 bases; bases outside gene matches: 4.

The CDR3 spells CASSPDRDAQYF. CDR3 coding DNA: TGTGCCAGCAGCCCCGACAGGGATGCGCAGTATTTT. The chain recombines TRBV11-2 with TRBJ2-3; 7 bases are a match to TRBD1. Germline CDR1 reads SGHAT; CDR2 reads FQNNGV. V was clipped by 5 bases and J by 10 bases; unmatched bases: 6. The CDR3 covers 12 residues.

This clonotype occurred a few times. The chain is built from TRBV29-1 and TRBJ2-5; D may be TRBD2 (6 bases). The CDR3 runs 12 residues. In germline, CDR1 is SQVTM, CDR2 ANQGSEA. Between the trimmed V and J ends, which lost 8 bases and 4 bases, there was a span of 14 bases. CDR3 region: CSSGDGGETQYF. The DNA of the CDR3 is TGCAGCTCCGGCGACGGGGGAGAGACCCAGTACTTC.

The chain carries TRBV12-3 or TRBV12-4 and TRBJ1-1; tentatively, D is TRBD1 (5 bases). The CDR3 totals 13 residues. The V end was cut by 6 bases, the J end by 7 bases, with 15 bases between. CDR3 coding DNA: TGTGCCAGCAGATCCCGGGACGGCTTTGAAGCTTTCTTT. This encodes CASRSRDGFEAFF.

This clonotype was counted at least ten times. The chain has TRBV5-1 and TRBJ1-1; D ambiguous. The germline V and J ends were trimmed by 5 bases and 1 base, with 9 bases remaining between them. The CDR3 length is 13 residues. Germline-derived CDR1 and CDR2 are SGHRS and YFSETQ. The CDR3 DNA follows: TGCGCCAGCAGTCTCGTATCGAACACTGAAGCTTTCTTT. Translation gives CASSLVSNTEAFF. Looking up the rest from reference TRBV5-1 and TRBJ1-1 gives the full variable domain: KAGVTQTPRYLIKTRGQQVTLSCSPISGHRSVSWYQQTPGQGLQFLFEYFSETQRNKGNFPGRFSGRQFSNSRSEMNVSTLELGDSALYLCASSLVSNTEAFFGQGTRLTVV.

A single count supports this clonotype. The rearrangement uses TRBV20-1 and TRBJ2-7; D could derive from TRBD1 or TRBD2 (5 bases each). Germline assignment: CDR1 DFQATT and CDR2 SNEGSKA (reference sequence). The CDR3 covers 13 residues. V lost 4 bases, J lost 7 bases, and 17 bases lay in between. CDR3: CSATEAVGGEQYF. CDR3 DNA sequence: TGCAGTGCTACGGAAGCCGTTGGGGGTGAGCAGTACTTC.

The chain has TRBV12-3 or TRBV12-4 and TRBJ1-1; D unresolved. V dropped 5 bases and J dropped 8 bases, with 9 bases sitting between them. This CDR3 region has 11 residues. The CDR3 DNA reads TGTGCCAGCAGTGCGACGGTAGAAGCTTTCTTT. Protein product: CASSATVEAFF.

The chain is built from TRBV6-5 and TRBJ2-1; 12 bases align to TRBD2. The V and J ends lost 5 bases and 3 bases, in that order; junction bases with no gene match: 8. Germline CDR1 and CDR2: MNHEY and SVGAGI. This CDR3 contains 17 residues. CDR3 coding DNA: TGTGCCAGCAGTACAACTAGCGGGAGGACTAGCTACAATGAGCAGTTCTTC. Protein sequence: CASSTTSGRTSYNEQFF.

This clonotype showed up just a few times. The rearrangement uses TRBV7-2 and TRBJ2-1; TRBD2 aligns across 10 bases. V was clipped by 1 base and J by 4 bases; unmatched bases: 4. Looked up from germline, CDR1 is SGHTA and CDR2 is FQGNSA. The CDR3 is 16 amino acids. CDR3 nucleotides: TGTGCCAGCAGCTTAGTAGCGGGAGGCAAATACAATGAGCAGTTCTTC. Translation gives CASSLVAGGKYNEQFF. Supplemented by reference TRBV7-2 and TRBJ2-1, the full variable domain reads GAGVSQSPSNKVTEKGKDVELRCDPISGHTALYWYRQSLGQGLEFLIYFQGNSAPDKSGLPSDRFSAERTGGSVSTLTIQRTQQEDSAVYLCASSLVAGGKYNEQFFGPGTRLTVL.

The chain links TRBV20-1 to TRBJ2-3, with 11 positions matching TRBD2. Per germline, CDR1 DFQATT and CDR2 SNEGSKA (reference sequence). The CDR3 consists of 17 residues. Unmatched junction bases numbered 9, after V lost 4 bases and J lost 0 bases. Here the CDR3 DNA reads TGCAGTGCTACTACTAGCGGGAGTCTCAAAAGCACAGATACGCAGTATTTT. The encoded protein is CSATTSGSLKSTDTQYF.

This clonotype was observed a few times. The chain links TRBV5-4 to TRBJ2-1, with TRBD1 identical over 7 bases. J was trimmed by 7 bases and V by 4 bases; bases with no gene match: 5. CDR3 length: 13 residues. Germline V CDR1 and CDR2: SGHNT, YYREEE (reference sequence). CDR3 sequence reads: CASSQGQKNEQFF. The CDR3 coding sequence is TGTGCCAGCAGCCAGGGACAGAAAAATGAGCAGTTCTTC. Complete variable domain (other parts from reference TRBV5-4 and TRBJ2-1): ETGVTQSPTHLIKTRGQQVTLRCSSQSGHNTVSWYQQALGQGPQFIFQYYREEENGRGNFPPRFSGLQFPNYSSELNVNALELDDSALYLCASSQGQKNEQFFGPGTRLTVL.

This clonotype turned up a few times. This chain uses TRBV16 with TRBJ2-7, with 9 positions matching TRBD1. With V trimmed by 4 bases and J by 4 bases, 8 bases remained unmatched. The CDR3 consists of 15 residues. Looked up from germline, CDR1 is KGHSY and CDR2 is FQNENV. This CDR3 is CASSPFGQGQYEQYF. In DNA, the CDR3 is TGTGCCAGCAGCCCCTTCGGACAGGGGCAGTACGAGCAGTACTTC.

This clonotype appeared many times. The chain couples TRBV9 to TRBJ2-2, with 7 bases matching TRBD2. This CDR3 is built from 14 residues. The germline V gene has CDR1 SGDLS and CDR2 YYNGEE. Losses at the gene ends were 5 bases for V and 4 bases for J; bases not matched to a gene: 5. The CDR3 loop reads CASSGDYGTGELFF. The CDR3 DNA reads TGTGCCAGCAGTGGGGACTACGGCACCGGGGAGCTGTTTTTT.

This clonotype showed up just a few times. V and J are TRBV14 and TRBJ2-3, with D unresolved. V lost 6 bases and J 4 bases, leaving 14 bases between the germline ends. Germline-derived CDR1 and CDR2 are SGHDN and FVKESK. CDR3 size: 14 residues. CDR3 in amino acids: CASSPRVRPDTQYF. The CDR3 DNA is TGTGCCAGCAGTCCTAGAGTACGGCCAGATACGCAGTATTTT.

Only one count was recorded for this clonotype. The chain recombines TRBV5-4 with TRBJ2-1; 15 bases match TRBD2. Germline V lookup: CDR1 SGHNT, CDR2 YYREEE (reference sequence). J gave up 6 bases and V 4 bases, and 2 bases lay outside the gene matches. The CDR3 length is 15 residues. The CDR3 here is CASSPGLAGGNEQFF. The CDR3, as DNA: TGTGCCAGCAGCCCGGGACTAGCGGGAGGCAATGAGCAGTTCTTC. Together with reference TRBV5-4 and TRBJ2-1, the CDR3 gives the full variable domain: ETGVTQSPTHLIKTRGQQVTLRCSSQSGHNTVSWYQQALGQGPQFIFQYYREEENGRGNFPPRFSGLQFPNYSSELNVNALELDDSALYLCASSPGLAGGNEQFFGPGTRLTVL.

The sample holds many counts of this clonotype. The chain recombines TRBV6-2 or TRBV6-3 with TRBJ2-3; D unclear. CDR1 MNHEY and CDR2 SVGEGT come from the germline V gene. V lost 6 bases, J lost 8 bases, and 12 bases lay in between. The CDR3 sequence is 12 residues long. In DNA, the CDR3 is TGTGCCAGCAGCTTCGAGACGGGTACGCAGTATTTT. It encodes CASSFETGTQYF.